These T cell receptor beta chains were read from a single sample in a study of CD8 T cells in Susac syndrome. TCRdb itself ran the immunoSEQ multiplex PCR reads through MiXCR, one entry per CDR3 protein. The sample has around 270,000 distinct CDR3 sequences; roughly 85% are singletons. Sequencing used CD8+ T cells from PBMCs. The receptors shown here come from a human donor with multiple sclerosis. The CDR3 runs from the conserved cysteine through the conserved F or W. D genes are given only for firm matches. Clone sizes are given selectively: once, few, many, or a class where the clone is expanded.

clone_size: NA; d_call: NA; v_call: TRBV30; cdr3_length: 12; j_call: TRBJ2-7; cdr3_aa: CAWSAADYEQYF; cdr3_nt: TGTGCCTGGAGTGCAGCGGACTACGAGCAGTACTTC
clone_size: NA; d_call: TRBD2; v_call: TRBV27; cdr3_length: 15; j_call: TRBJ2-1; cdr3_aa: CASSSLGLAGTEQFF; cdr3_nt: TGTGCCAGCAGTTCTCTCGGACTAGCGGGAACTGAGCAGTTCTTC
clone_size: once; d_call: TRBD2; v_call: TRBV29-1; cdr3_length: 13; j_call: TRBJ2-2; cdr3_aa: CSVVTASGGELFF; cdr3_nt: TGCAGCGTTGTTACCGCTAGCGGCGGGGAGCTGTTTTTT
clone_size: NA; d_call: NA; v_call: TRBV6-4; cdr3_length: 13; j_call: TRBJ2-2; cdr3_aa: CASSDVNTGELFF; cdr3_nt: TGTGCCAGCAGTGACGTGAACACCGGGGAGCTGTTTTTT
clone_size: NA; d_call: NA; v_call: TRBV7-8; cdr3_length: 13; j_call: TRBJ1-1; cdr3_aa: CASSPRRGPQAFF; cdr3_nt: TGTGCCAGCAGCCCCCGCCGTGGACCCCAAGCTTTCTTT
clone_size: NA; d_call: NA; v_call: TRBV12-3/TRBV12-4; cdr3_length: 12; j_call: TRBJ2-3; cdr3_aa: CASSLMDRTQYF; cdr3_nt: TGTGCCAGCAGTTTAATGGATCGTACGCAGTATTTT
clone_size: NA; d_call: TRBD2; v_call: TRBV6-5; cdr3_length: 14; j_call: TRBJ2-7; cdr3_aa: CASTETSGYYEQYF; cdr3_nt: TGTGCCAGCACCGAGACTAGCGGGTACTACGAGCAGTACTTC
clone_size: NA; d_call: TRBD1; v_call: TRBV5-4; cdr3_length: 14; j_call: TRBJ1-4; cdr3_aa: CASSSTGGREKLFF; cdr3_nt: TGTGCCAGCAGCTCCACAGGGGGCCGTGAAAAACTGTTTTTT
clone_size: NA; d_call: TRBD2; v_call: TRBV4-2; cdr3_length: 14; j_call: TRBJ2-1; cdr3_aa: CASSHAGVPNEQFF; cdr3_nt: TGTGCCAGCAGCCACGCGGGAGTACCCAATGAGCAGTTCTTC
clone_size: NA; d_call: TRBD2; v_call: TRBV4-3; cdr3_length: 19; j_call: TRBJ2-1; cdr3_aa: CASSYAPGSSGRRGDEQFF; cdr3_nt: TGCGCCAGCAGCTACGCCCCGGGGTCTAGCGGGAGGAGAGGGGATGAGCAGTTCTTC
clone_size: NA; d_call: NA; v_call: TRBV24-1; cdr3_length: 16; j_call: TRBJ2-7; cdr3_aa: CATSGDSSWGLEEQYF; cdr3_nt: TGTGCCACCAGTGGGGACTCCTCGTGGGGGTTGGAAGAGCAGTACTTC
clone_size: NA; d_call: TRBD2; v_call: TRBV7-2; cdr3_length: 20; j_call: TRBJ2-3; cdr3_aa: CASSLPMVEESGRSTDTQYF; cdr3_nt: TGTGCCAGCAGCTTACCGATGGTGGAGGAAAGCGGGAGGAGCACAGATACGCAGTATTTT
clone_size: NA; d_call: NA; v_call: TRBV19; cdr3_length: 16; j_call: TRBJ2-1; cdr3_aa: CASTPKGLSSYNEQFF; cdr3_nt: TGTGCCAGTACCCCAAAGGGGCTAAGCTCCTACAATGAGCAGTTCTTC
clone_size: NA; d_call: NA; v_call: TRBV7-2; cdr3_length: 15; j_call: TRBJ1-2; cdr3_aa: CASSLGEGSDYGYTF; cdr3_nt: TGTGCCAGCAGCTTAGGGGAGGGCAGCGACTATGGCTACACCTTC
clone_size: NA; d_call: NA; v_call: TRBV4-3; cdr3_length: 14; j_call: TRBJ1-2; cdr3_aa: CASSQEWGLYGYTF; cdr3_nt: TGCGCCAGCAGCCAAGAGTGGGGCCTCTATGGCTACACCTTC
clone_size: NA; d_call: NA; v_call: TRBV7-9; cdr3_length: 15; j_call: TRBJ2-3; cdr3_aa: CASRSGPGGADTQYF; cdr3_nt: TGTGCCAGCAGGTCGGGGCCTGGGGGTGCAGATACGCAGTATTTT
clone_size: once; d_call: NA; v_call: TRBV19; cdr3_length: 12; j_call: TRBJ2-3; cdr3_aa: CASSIVEDTQYF; cdr3_nt: TGTGCCAGTAGTATAGTAGAAGATACGCAGTATTTT
clone_size: once; d_call: NA; v_call: TRBV30; cdr3_length: 14; j_call: TRBJ1-5; cdr3_aa: CAWRTTGSGQPQHF; cdr3_nt: TGTGCCTGGAGGACTACAGGGTCTGGTCAGCCCCAGCATTTT
clone_size: NA; d_call: NA; v_call: TRBV7-6; cdr3_length: 15; j_call: TRBJ1-2; cdr3_aa: CASSHYTNREYGYTF; cdr3_nt: TGTGCCAGCAGCCACTACACCAACCGGGAGTATGGCTACACCTTC
clone_size: NA; d_call: NA; v_call: TRBV12-3/TRBV12-4; cdr3_length: 13; j_call: TRBJ1-2; cdr3_aa: CASSLDTRYGYTF; cdr3_nt: TGTGCCAGCAGCCTCGACACGCGCTATGGCTACACCTTC
clone_size: NA; d_call: TRBD1; v_call: TRBV7-9; cdr3_length: 12; j_call: TRBJ1-2; cdr3_aa: CASTPGGRGYTF; cdr3_nt: TGTGCCAGCACCCCAGGGGGAAGGGGCTACACCTTC
clone_size: once; d_call: TRBD1; v_call: TRBV25-1; cdr3_length: 12; j_call: TRBJ1-2; cdr3_aa: CASMTGNYGYTF; cdr3_nt: TGTGCCAGCATGACAGGGAATTATGGCTACACCTTC
clone_size: NA; d_call: NA; v_call: TRBV7-6; cdr3_length: 16; j_call: TRBJ2-2; cdr3_aa: CASSRPRGSVDGELFF; cdr3_nt: TGTGCCAGCAGTCGTCCTCGTGGGTCTGTGGACGGGGAGCTGTTTTTT
clone_size: few; d_call: NA; v_call: TRBV21-1; cdr3_length: 21; j_call: TRBJ2-7; cdr3_aa: CASSRLQEEGSEAGGSYEQYF; cdr3_nt: TGTGCCAGCAGCAGACTCCAGGAGGAGGGTAGTGAGGCCGGGGGCTCCTACGAGCAGTACTTC
clone_size: NA; d_call: NA; v_call: TRBV19; cdr3_length: 14; j_call: TRBJ2-7; cdr3_aa: CASSIAGTSYEQYF; cdr3_nt: TGTGCCAGTAGTATAGCTGGGACCTCCTACGAGCAGTACTTC
clone_size: NA; d_call: TRBD2; v_call: TRBV25-1; cdr3_length: 15; j_call: TRBJ2-7; cdr3_aa: CASTPNAGGPYEQYF; cdr3_nt: TGTGCCAGCACCCCCAATGCGGGGGGCCCCTACGAGCAGTACTTC
clone_size: NA; d_call: TRBD2; v_call: TRBV12-3/TRBV12-4; cdr3_length: 15; j_call: TRBJ2-7; cdr3_aa: CASMILADYPYEQYF; cdr3_nt: TGTGCCAGCATGATTCTAGCGGACTATCCCTACGAGCAGTACTTC
clone_size: NA; d_call: TRBD2; v_call: TRBV19; cdr3_length: 14; j_call: TRBJ2-1; cdr3_aa: CARKAGGPPDEQFF; cdr3_nt: TGTGCCCGAAAAGCGGGAGGGCCCCCCGATGAGCAGTTCTTC
clone_size: NA; d_call: NA; v_call: TRBV27; cdr3_length: 14; j_call: TRBJ1-1; cdr3_aa: CASTLTSSNTEAFF; cdr3_nt: TGTGCCAGCACGCTGACGTCTTCGAACACTGAAGCTTTCTTT
clone_size: NA; d_call: NA; v_call: TRBV20-1; cdr3_length: 13; j_call: TRBJ2-1; cdr3_aa: CSAPLGLKNEQFF; cdr3_nt: TGCAGTGCCCCTCTGGGCCTTAAGAATGAGCAGTTCTTC
clone_size: once; d_call: TRBD1; v_call: TRBV4-2; cdr3_length: 17; j_call: TRBJ2-7; cdr3_aa: CASSQEGYQGETYEQYF; cdr3_nt: TGTGCCAGCAGCCAAGAAGGGTACCAGGGGGAAACCTACGAGCAGTACTTC
clone_size: NA; d_call: TRBD2; v_call: TRBV6-5; cdr3_length: 14; j_call: TRBJ2-2; cdr3_aa: CATLAETNTGELFF; cdr3_nt: TGTGCCACACTAGCGGAGACGAACACCGGGGAGCTGTTTTTT
clone_size: once; d_call: TRBD2; v_call: TRBV28; cdr3_length: 15; j_call: TRBJ2-1; cdr3_aa: CASSRGTSGSREQFF; cdr3_nt: TGTGCCAGCAGTCGCGGGACTAGCGGGAGCAGGGAGCAGTTCTTC
clone_size: NA; d_call: NA; v_call: TRBV7-2; cdr3_length: 16; j_call: TRBJ1-4; cdr3_aa: CASSLPPDGMNEKLFF; cdr3_nt: TGTGCCAGCAGCTTACCCCCGGACGGCATGAATGAAAAACTGTTTTTT
clone_size: once; d_call: NA; v_call: TRBV6-4; cdr3_length: 13; j_call: TRBJ2-3; cdr3_aa: CASRAAMGDTQYF; cdr3_nt: TGTGCCAGCAGGGCCGCTATGGGGGATACGCAGTATTTT
clone_size: NA; d_call: NA; v_call: TRBV11-2; cdr3_length: 10; j_call: TRBJ1-1; cdr3_aa: CASRDTEAFF; cdr3_nt: TGTGCCAGCAGGGACACTGAAGCTTTCTTT
clone_size: once; d_call: TRBD1; v_call: TRBV2; cdr3_length: 15; j_call: TRBJ1-5; cdr3_aa: CASRQGAGSNQPQHF; cdr3_nt: TGTGCCAGCAGACAGGGGGCAGGGAGCAATCAGCCCCAGCATTTT
clone_size: NA; d_call: NA; v_call: TRBV11-2; cdr3_length: 14; j_call: TRBJ2-5; cdr3_aa: CASSLEVGQETQYF; cdr3_nt: TGTGCCAGCAGCTTAGAGGTGGGCCAAGAGACCCAGTACTTC
clone_size: NA; d_call: TRBD2; v_call: TRBV20-1; cdr3_length: 15; j_call: TRBJ2-1; cdr3_aa: CSATEREWSYNEQFF; cdr3_nt: TGCAGTGCTACCGAGCGGGAGTGGTCCTACAATGAGCAGTTCTTC
clone_size: NA; d_call: NA; v_call: TRBV9; cdr3_length: 16; j_call: TRBJ1-2; cdr3_aa: CASSVARVSPAYGYTF; cdr3_nt: TGTGCCAGCAGCGTAGCTAGGGTTTCCCCAGCTTATGGCTACACCTTC
clone_size: NA; d_call: NA; v_call: TRBV10-3; cdr3_length: 14; j_call: TRBJ2-7; cdr3_aa: CAISDPWTVYEQYF; cdr3_nt: TGTGCCATCAGTGATCCTTGGACTGTGTACGAGCAGTACTTC
clone_size: once; d_call: TRBD2; v_call: TRBV20-1; cdr3_length: 16; j_call: TRBJ2-3; cdr3_aa: CSAREPGLAVTDTQYF; cdr3_nt: TGCAGTGCTAGAGAGCCGGGACTAGCGGTAACAGATACGCAGTATTTT
clone_size: once; d_call: NA; v_call: TRBV10-3; cdr3_length: 18; j_call: TRBJ2-1; cdr3_aa: CAISESKGGQSSYNEQFF; cdr3_nt: TGTGCCATCAGTGAGTCGAAAGGGGGTCAAAGCTCCTACAATGAGCAGTTCTTC
clone_size: NA; d_call: TRBD1; v_call: TRBV20-1; cdr3_length: 13; j_call: TRBJ2-7; cdr3_aa: CSAWDRGYYEQYF; cdr3_nt: TGCAGTGCTTGGGACAGGGGATACTACGAGCAGTACTTC
clone_size: NA; d_call: NA; v_call: TRBV11-2; cdr3_length: 15; j_call: TRBJ2-7; cdr3_aa: CASSLITGTTYEQYF; cdr3_nt: TGTGCCAGCAGCTTGATAACAGGGACAACCTACGAGCAGTACTTC
clone_size: NA; d_call: NA; v_call: TRBV6-2/TRBV6-3; cdr3_length: 13; j_call: TRBJ2-6; cdr3_aa: CASSSGRAGVLTF; cdr3_nt: TGTGCCAGCAGCAGCGGGCGCGCGGGCGTCCTGACTTTC
clone_size: once; d_call: NA; v_call: TRBV7-9; cdr3_length: 16; j_call: TRBJ2-3; cdr3_aa: CASSPPRMASTDTQYF; cdr3_nt: TGTGCCAGCAGCCCCCCCAGAATGGCTAGCACAGATACGCAGTATTTT
clone_size: few; d_call: TRBD1; v_call: TRBV19; cdr3_length: 14; j_call: TRBJ1-1; cdr3_aa: CASRDRGDVTEAFF; cdr3_nt: TGTGCCAGCCGGGACAGGGGTGATGTAACTGAAGCTTTCTTT
clone_size: few; d_call: TRBD2; v_call: TRBV6-1; cdr3_length: 13; j_call: TRBJ2-3; cdr3_aa: CASGLAETDTQYF; cdr3_nt: TGTGCCAGCGGCCTAGCGGAGACAGATACGCAGTATTTT
clone_size: NA; d_call: TRBD2; v_call: TRBV20-1; cdr3_length: 18; j_call: TRBJ2-7; cdr3_aa: CSARFEGAGELGAYEQYF; cdr3_nt: TGCAGTGCTAGGTTTGAAGGAGCGGGGGAGCTTGGGGCCTACGAGCAGTACTTC